These 22 T cell receptor beta chains came from one sample sequenced in a study of blood T cell repertoires in COVID-19. TCRdb's copy holds only in-frame clones and misses some; the assay was immunoSEQ multiplex PCR. The table lists roughly 700,000 clones, more than 80% of them singletons. Sample: peripheral blood. The receptors here all came from a woman in her late teens or twenties with acute or convalescent COVID-19.

The rearrangement joins TRBV14 to TRBJ2-1, with TRBD2 identical over 10 bases. CDR3 length: 17 residues. The germline V gene has CDR1 SGHDN and CDR2 FVKESK. Unmatched junction bases numbered 10, after V lost 4 bases and J lost 4 bases. In DNA, the CDR3 is TGTGCCAGCAGCCGGAAACCGGGACTAGCGAGTTACAATGAGCAGTTCTTC. Translated: CASSRKPGLASYNEQFF.

This chain links TRBV5-1 with TRBJ1-1; D is unresolved. The germline V gene has CDR1 SGHRS and CDR2 YFSETQ. Trimming pared 4 bases from V and 1 base from J, leaving 8 bases between. CDR3 length: 13 amino acids. This CDR3 reads CASSERQNTEAFF. For the CDR3, the DNA is TGCGCCAGCAGCGAGAGACAGAACACTGAAGCTTTCTTT.

The chain joins TRBV4-2 to TRBJ2-4, with D unclear. Germline V gene data show CDR1 as LGHNA and CDR2 as YNFKEQ. Trimming pared 3 bases from V and 6 bases from J, leaving 3 bases between. The length of the CDR3 is 11 residues. Here the CDR3 reads CASSHLNIQYF. The CDR3 coding sequence is TGTGCCAGCAGCCACTTAAACATTCAGTACTTC.

The CDR3 nucleotides read TGTGCCAGGCCCTATAGCAATCAGCCCCAGCATTTT. Translating gives CARPYSNQPQHF. The chain has TRBV2 and TRBJ1-5; D remains ambiguous. Per the germline V gene, CDR1 is SNHLY and CDR2 is FYNNEI. CDR3 length: 12 residues. V was cut by 9 bases and J by 0 bases, with 6 bases left in between.

V is TRBV9 and J is TRBJ2-2; D unresolved. Germline V gene lookup returns CDR1 SGDLS and CDR2 YYNGEE. The V end lost 6 bases, the J end lost 0 bases, and 9 bases lay between the germline ends. This CDR3 region has 14 residues. In nucleotides, the CDR3 is TGTGCCAGCACGAGAGGATCGAACACCGGGGAGCTGTTTTTT. Residues: CASTRGSNTGELFF.

The chain carries TRBV10-3 and TRBJ1-1; TRBD1 is a possible D gene (5 bases). V lost 4 bases and J lost 5, with 17 bases in between. This CDR3 is 15 amino acids long. In germline, CDR1 is ENHRY, CDR2 SYGVKD. The CDR3 is CAISGGDGIVTEAFF. Written as DNA, the CDR3 is TGTGCCATCAGTGGGGGGGACGGTATTGTGACTGAAGCTTTCTTT.

The chain joins TRBV11-3 to TRBJ2-1; D is ambiguous. V was pared by 1 base and J by 8 bases, with 12 bases between. This CDR3 comprises 14 residues. Germline CDR1 reads SGHNT; CDR2 reads YENEEA. The chain's CDR3 is CASSLVAASHEQFF. The CDR3 coding sequence is TGTGCCAGCAGCTTAGTGGCCGCTTCACATGAGCAGTTCTTC.

The V call is TRBV18, the J call TRBJ1-1; D is ambiguous. Germline assignment: CDR1 KGHSH and CDR2 LQKENI. The V gene lost 3 bases and the J gene lost 0 bases, with 14 bases spanning the gap. CDR3 length equals 16 residues. The CDR3 coding sequence is TGTGCCAGCTCACCTTCACTGAAGAGGATGAACACTGAAGCTTTCTTT. It translates to CASSPSLKRMNTEAFF. Variable domain in full (rest from reference TRBV18 and TRBJ1-1): NAGVMQNPRHLVRRRGQEARLRCSPMKGHSHVYWYRQLPEEGLKFMVYLQKENIIDESGMPKERFSAEFPKEGPSILRIQQVVRGDSAAYFCASSPSLKRMNTEAFFGQGTRLTVV.

This CDR3 reads CASSDSGQPNQPQHF. In DNA form, the CDR3 reads TGTGCCAGCAGTGACTCGGGACAGCCAAATCAGCCCCAGCATTTT. The V and J genes are TRBV6-4 and TRBJ1-5; 7 nucleotides agree with TRBD1. The germline CDR1 and CDR2 sequences are MRHNA and SNTAGT. V shed 0 bases, J shed 4 bases, and the junction held 3 bases outside the gene matches. This CDR3 contains 15 residues.

The chain couples TRBV9 to TRBJ1-2; the D gene is possibly TRBD1 (5 bases). Trimming cost V 0 bases and J 7 bases, with 7 bases left between them. This CDR3 is built from 12 residues. From germline, CDR1 is SGDLS and CDR2 YYNGEE. This CDR3 reads CASSVGGVGYTF. CDR3 coding DNA: TGTGCCAGCAGCGTAGGGGGGGTTGGCTACACCTTC.

The rearrangement joins TRBV7-2 to TRBJ1-2; D gene uncertain. The germline V and J ends were trimmed by 0 bases and 8 bases, with 10 bases remaining between them. The CDR3 runs to 13 residues. In germline, CDR1 is SGHTA, CDR2 FQGNSA. CDR3 loop: CASSLAGREGYTF. CDR3 nucleotide sequence: TGTGCCAGCAGCTTAGCTGGGCGAGAAGGCTACACCTTC. The full variable domain, rest sourced from reference TRBV7-2 and TRBJ1-2, is GAGVSQSPSNKVTEKGKDVELRCDPISGHTALYWYRQSLGQGLEFLIYFQGNSAPDKSGLPSDRFSAERTGGSVSTLTIQRTQQEDSAVYLCASSLAGREGYTFGSGTRLTVV.

The V and J genes are TRBV18 and TRBJ1-6, with D maybe TRBD1 (6 bases). Trimming stripped 2 bases from V and 1 base from J, with 12 bases between. The CDR3 loop spans 17 amino acids. Germline CDR1 reads KGHSH; CDR2 reads LQKENI. CDR3 in amino acids: CASSPMRQVSYNSPLHF. Here the CDR3 DNA reads TGTGCCAGCTCACCAATGAGACAGGTATCCTATAATTCACCCCTCCACTTT.

The V call is TRBV7-9, the J call TRBJ1-2; 7 positions match TRBD1. The J segment lost 8 bases and the V segment lost 5 bases, leaving 5 bases of the junction unmatched. The CDR3 runs to 12 residues. CDR1 is SEHNR, CDR2 FQNEAQ, per germline (reference sequence). CDR3 nucleotide sequence: TGTGCCAGCAGCCCAACAGGGGCCGGCTACACCTTC. Its protein is CASSPTGAGYTF.

CDR3 in DNA: TGTGCCAGCAGCGTAGCCCCCCCTTTCCAGGACACTGAAGCTTTCTTT. Protein product: CASSVAPPFQDTEAFF. V and J are TRBV9 and TRBJ1-1; unclear D gene. The V end was cut by 0 bases, the J end by 3 bases, with 15 bases between. Germline CDR1 reads SGDLS; CDR2 reads YYNGEE. The CDR3 spans 16 residues.

The genes are TRBV6-4 and TRBJ2-2; the D gene is possibly TRBD2 (6 bases). The CDR3 covers 16 residues. CDR1 and CDR2 from the germline V gene are MRHNA and SNTAGT. V was clipped by 3 bases and J by 6 bases, with 17 bases between them. CDR3 sequence (DNA): TGTGCCAGCAGTGAACGGACGGCCTCGGGGGCCGGGGAGCTGTTTTTT. This sequence encodes CASSERTASGAGELFF.

V and J are TRBV6-6 and TRBJ1-2; TRBD1 matches at 11 bases. The CDR3 has 16 amino acids. Trimming cost V 0 bases and J 6 bases; bases outside gene matches: 6. Germline V gene data show CDR1 as MNHNY and CDR2 as SVGAGI (reference sequence). CDR3: CASSYSGGQGDDGYTF. CDR3 coding DNA: TGTGCCAGCAGTTACTCGGGGGGACAGGGGGACGATGGCTACACCTTC.

This chain connects TRBV6-6 to TRBJ2-7, with 8 bases matching TRBD2. Germline lookup yields CDR1 MNHNY and CDR2 SVGAGI (reference sequence). The CDR3 has 13 amino acids. V shed 7 bases and J 3 bases; nucleotides not matched to a gene: 5. The CDR3 region is CASTPAGGYEQYF. In DNA, the CDR3 is TGTGCCAGCACCCCCGCGGGGGGCTACGAGCAGTACTTC.

V usage is TRBV19 and J usage is TRBJ1-2; the D gene is possibly TRBD1 (6 bases). From germline, CDR1 is LNHDA and CDR2 SQIVND (reference sequence). The CDR3 totals 16 residues. Trimming removed 4 bases at V and 0 bases at J, with 15 bases between. In nucleotides, the CDR3 is TGTGCCAGTAGTAGGAGAGGGGACACTTCTAACTATGGCTACACCTTC. It specifies CASSRRGDTSNYGYTF. The variable domain in full, completed from reference TRBV19 and TRBJ1-2, reads DGGITQSPKYLFRKEGQNVTLSCEQNLNHDAMYWYRQDPGQGLRLIYYSQIVNDFQKGDIAEGYSVSREKKESFPLTVTSAQKNPTAFYLCASSRRGDTSNYGYTFGSGTRLTVV.

For this clone: The sample holds other DNA sequences that translate to the same CDR3. This chain links TRBV12-3 or TRBV12-4 with TRBJ2-1; D is possibly TRBD1 (6 bases). The CDR3 totals 11 residues. V lost 6 bases and J 10 bases, leaving 10 bases between the germline ends. The CDR3 DNA follows: TGTGCCAGCAGCCCGACAGGAGAGCAGTTCTTC. Translated: CASSPTGEQFF.

This rearrangement joins TRBV5-1 to TRBJ1-2; D might be TRBD1 (6 bases). Germline CDR1 is SGHRS and CDR2 is YFSETQ. CDR3 length: 14 residues. V was cut by 2 bases and J by 8 bases, with 16 bases left in between. CDR3 bases: TGCGCCAGCAGCTTAATAAGCAGGGGCGAGGGCTACACCTTC. Translation: CASSLISRGEGYTF.

This clone was detected once. The chain joins TRBV5-4 to TRBJ1-1; TRBD1 agrees at 7 bases. V was clipped by 0 bases and J by 5 bases; unmatched bases: 4. CDR3 length: 14 residues. Germline loops: CDR1 SGHNT, CDR2 YYREEE (reference sequence). The DNA of the CDR3 is TGTGCCAGCAGCTTGGAGGGGGCGCTTACTGAAGCTTTCTTT. Translated, it gives CASSLEGALTEAFF. The full variable domain, completed using reference TRBV5-4 and TRBJ1-1, is ETGVTQSPTHLIKTRGQQVTLRCSSQSGHNTVSWYQQALGQGPQFIFQYYREEENGRGNFPPRFSGLQFPNYSSELNVNALELDDSALYLCASSLEGALTEAFFGQGTRLTVV.

This chain links TRBV18 with TRBJ1-1; D perhaps matches TRBD1 (6 bases). The CDR3 contains 14 residues. Trimming removed 3 bases from V and 5 bases from J, with 13 bases in between. Germline values: CDR1 KGHSH, CDR2 LQKENI. The CDR3, as DNA: TGTGCCAGCTCACCTATACAGGGAGAAACTGAAGCTTTCTTT. Translation gives CASSPIQGETEAFF.